The rows below give T cell receptor beta chains drawn from one sample of a study of cytomegalovirus exposure and HLA in healthy donors. Only in-frame clones appear in the TCRdb table, and some are missing; sequencing was by immunoSEQ multiplex PCR. Of about 220,000 clones in the sample, approximately 90% were seen once. The sequenced sample was PBMCs. These receptors were obtained from a woman between 18 and 30 years old in good health and CMV-seronegative. The conserved cysteine and the conserved F or W are not part of the CDR3 here. D genes are given only for firm matches. The size field is filled for only some rows; it gives once, few, many or a size class.

CDR3	V	D	J	size
SATEGGNAGELF	TRBV29-1	.	TRBJ2-2	many
ASSLIPGDTEAF	TRBV5-5	.	TRBJ1-1	.
ASSPGTRLAGFTDTQY	TRBV10-1	TRBD2	TRBJ2-3	.
ASSQTSGRVNNEQF	TRBV4-1	TRBD2	TRBJ2-1	.
ASSLGTGRQSYEQY	TRBV7-9	TRBD1	TRBJ2-7	.
SVRQGATEAF	TRBV29-1	TRBD1	TRBJ1-1	.
ASSLGVQSSYNEQF	TRBV5-8	.	TRBJ2-1	.
ASSEGTGGGQTQY	TRBV28	TRBD1	TRBJ2-5	.
ASSSRQRNTEAF	TRBV6-6	.	TRBJ1-1	.
ASSNTGMTYEQY	TRBV27	.	TRBJ2-7	.
ASSLIGSARTGELF	TRBV11-2	.	TRBJ2-2	.
ASSLGQGNASSYNEQF	TRBV5-6	.	TRBJ2-1	once
ASSKSGQGFYEQY	TRBV28	TRBD1	TRBJ2-7	.
ASSRDRTYEQY	TRBV18	TRBD1	TRBJ2-7	.
ASSRNGAQAF	TRBV25-1	.	TRBJ1-1	.
ATGGPAGGSRNEQF	TRBV10-1	.	TRBJ2-1	.
ASINDNRGVGYQPQH	TRBV19	TRBD1	TRBJ1-5	.
ASSEHTGTGITEAF	TRBV5-1	TRBD1	TRBJ1-1	.
ATRQGSGELF	TRBV5-6	TRBD1	TRBJ2-2	.
ASSMGTGYEQY	TRBV19	TRBD1	TRBJ2-7	.
ASSTTGGNQPQH	TRBV19	TRBD1	TRBJ1-5	.
ASSPRTSGKYEQY	TRBV9	TRBD2	TRBJ2-7	.
ASSGGGGSNQPQH	TRBV2	.	TRBJ1-5	.
ASSWGLAGGYNEQF	TRBV5-1	TRBD2	TRBJ2-1	.
ASSRGLAGVDNEQF	TRBV23-1	TRBD2	TRBJ2-1	.
SVDLNGAGTYNEQF	TRBV29-1	.	TRBJ2-1	.
ASSQRSTGRETQY	TRBV14	TRBD1	TRBJ2-5	.
ASSQGPVTGVALYEQY	TRBV4-1	.	TRBJ2-7	.
ASNPIAGYNEQF	TRBV27	TRBD2	TRBJ2-1	.
ASSPDRENYEQY	TRBV5-1	TRBD1	TRBJ2-7	.
ASSATLNTEAF	TRBV7-9	.	TRBJ1-1	.
ASTQARYGYT	TRBV19	.	TRBJ1-2	.
ASSNQGNYGYT	TRBV19	.	TRBJ1-2	.
ASSPPDRGPDEAF	TRBV6-5	TRBD1	TRBJ1-1	once
ASSQEDKAYEQY	TRBV4-1	.	TRBJ2-7	.
ASSTGTGLDEQY	TRBV9	TRBD1	TRBJ2-7	.
ASSYRGNTEAF	TRBV5-6	TRBD1	TRBJ1-1	.
ASRVVAVTGELF	TRBV27	.	TRBJ2-2	once
ASRHRGLSKGYNEQF	TRBV28	TRBD1	TRBJ2-1	.
ASSWGGGGVYGYT	TRBV27	TRBD1	TRBJ1-2	few
ASSYSAPSGIYEQF	TRBV6-5	TRBD2	TRBJ2-1	.
ASSPGQEDTEAF	TRBV11-3	TRBD1	TRBJ1-1	.
ASSLEGQARTTEAF	TRBV5-1	TRBD1	TRBJ1-1	.
ASSLTGGAGNQPQH	TRBV28	TRBD1	TRBJ1-5	.
ASTGTGGSYNEQF	TRBV10-2	TRBD2	TRBJ2-1	.
ASSGSDGERNTEAF	TRBV9	.	TRBJ1-1	.
ASSPHSYNEQF	TRBV11-2	.	TRBJ2-1	.
ASRKKQGLEAF	TRBV6-1	.	TRBJ1-1	.
ASSLDRGGGDTQY	TRBV2	TRBD1	TRBJ2-3	once
AWTQDPVGQPQH	TRBV30	.	TRBJ1-5	.
ASSVASSGRGSYNEQF	TRBV9	TRBD2	TRBJ2-1	.
ASSPPRGPGSEKLF	TRBV18	.	TRBJ1-4	.
ASSLTSGDYNEQF	TRBV11-3	TRBD2	TRBJ2-1	.